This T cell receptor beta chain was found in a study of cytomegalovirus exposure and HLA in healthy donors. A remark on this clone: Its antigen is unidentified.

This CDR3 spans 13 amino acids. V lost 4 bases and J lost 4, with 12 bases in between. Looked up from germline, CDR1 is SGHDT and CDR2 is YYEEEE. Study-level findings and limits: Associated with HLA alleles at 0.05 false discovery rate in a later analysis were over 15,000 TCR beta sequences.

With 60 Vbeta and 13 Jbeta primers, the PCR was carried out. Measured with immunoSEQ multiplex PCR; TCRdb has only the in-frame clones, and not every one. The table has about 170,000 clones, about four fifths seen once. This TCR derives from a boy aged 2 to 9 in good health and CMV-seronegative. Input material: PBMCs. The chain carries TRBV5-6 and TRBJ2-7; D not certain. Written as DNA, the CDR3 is TGTGCCAGCAGCCTTGGAGCGAAGTACGAGCAGTACTTC. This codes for CASSLGAKYEQYF.